Listed here are 5 T cell receptor beta chains from one sample, sequenced in a study of monozygotic twins with inflammatory bowel disease. After re-calling the 5' RACE reads, TCRdb lists one entry per CDR3 protein, DNA absent. The sample is made up of under 200,000 distinct CDR3 sequences, and the top ten hold more than 2.5% of it. Sequencing was carried out using blood. These receptors originate from a human donor with ulcerative colitis or Crohn's disease, or a healthy co-twin of an affected twin (not recorded which).

The chain joins TRBV7-9 to TRBJ2-5; checking the TCRdb D call of TRBD1 is not possible without DNA. The CDR3 length is 15 residues. CDR1 and CDR2 (germline): SEHNR, FQNEAQ (reference sequence). CDR3 residues: CASSFGGTGAETQYF. Full variable domain (missing parts from reference TRBV7-9 and TRBJ2-5): DTGVSQNPRHKITKRGQNVTFRCDPISEHNRLYWYRQTLGQGPEFLTYFQNEAQLEKSRLLSDRFSAERPKGSFSTLEIQRTEQGDSAMYLCASSFGGTGAETQYFGPGTRLLVL.

The J gene is TRBJ1-5, the V gene TRBV29-1. Germline CDR1 reads SQVTM; CDR2 reads ANQGSEA. This CDR3 contains 12 residues. CDR3 amino acids: CSARISNQPQHF. The whole variable domain, remainder taken from reference TRBV29-1 and TRBJ1-5, is SAVISQKPSRDICQRGTSLTIQCQVDSQVTMMFWYRQQPGQSLTLIATANQGSEATYESGFVIDKFPISRPNLTFSTLTVSNMSPEDSSIYLCSARISNQPQHFGDGTRLSIL.

The chain uses TRBV2 and TRBJ2-2. Looked up from germline, CDR1 is SNHLY and CDR2 is FYNNEI. This CDR3 is built from 16 residues. Here the CDR3 reads CASSERGLTNTGELFF.

J is TRBJ2-1 and V is TRBV12-3 or TRBV12-4; as DNA is missing, the TRBD2 call by TCRdb cannot be tested. The CDR3 consists of 15 residues. The CDR3 sequence is CASRPGLAGVYEQFF.

The CDR3 is CASSPSGTSGNEQFF. This rearrangement joins TRBV3-1 to TRBJ2-1; checking the TCRdb D call of TRBD2 is not possible without DNA. CDR3 length: 15 residues. CDR1 is LGHDT, CDR2 YNNKEL, per germline (reference sequence).